The present T cell receptor beta chain was sequenced within a study of shared clonotypes between healthy human individuals. Here immunoSEQ multiplex PCR was the method, and the copy in TCRdb shows in-frame clones only, minus some. The data show some 600,000 clones, with around 96% seen just once and about 0.12% held by the top ten. Study-level results: Relative to their counterparts shared across all four donors, non-shared clonotypes exhibited diminished generation probabilities. Larger estimated richness was generally seen in naive subsets than in memory subsets. It was expected that sequencing depth would affect clonotype sharing among donors.

With respect to this clone: Antigen: not known.

The CDR3 spans 16 residues. J lost 3 bases, V lost 0 bases, and 9 bases had no gene match. Germline CDR1 reads SGHTS; CDR2 reads YDEGEE. Positive CCR7 selection of CD45RO-negative cells yielded the naive CD8 cells, and terminally differentiated effector memory CD45RA+ cells were excluded. The donor cohort consisted entirely of Caucasian adults residing in Nashville, Tennessee. The V gene is TRBV5-8, the J gene TRBJ2-7; 7 nucleotides agree with TRBD1. Specimen: naive CD8+ T cells sorted from blood. The sequence was obtained from a woman younger than 45 in good health. CDR3 in amino acids: CASSLVAGGRRYEQYF. CDR3 nucleotides: TGTGCCAGCAGCTTGGTGGCAGGGGGACGACGCTACGAGCAGTACTTC.